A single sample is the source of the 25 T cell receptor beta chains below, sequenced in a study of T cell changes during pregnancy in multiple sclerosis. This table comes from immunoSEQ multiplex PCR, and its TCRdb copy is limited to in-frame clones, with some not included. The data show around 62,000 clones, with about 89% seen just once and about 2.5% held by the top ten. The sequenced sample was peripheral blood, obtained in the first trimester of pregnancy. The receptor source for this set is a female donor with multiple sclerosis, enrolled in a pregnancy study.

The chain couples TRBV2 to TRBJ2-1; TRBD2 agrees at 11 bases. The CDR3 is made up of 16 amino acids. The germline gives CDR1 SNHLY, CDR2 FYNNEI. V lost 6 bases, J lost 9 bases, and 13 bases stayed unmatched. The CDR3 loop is CASSLTSGISWGEQFF. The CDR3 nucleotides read TGTGCCAGCAGCCTGACTAGCGGGATTTCCTGGGGTGAGCAGTTCTTC.

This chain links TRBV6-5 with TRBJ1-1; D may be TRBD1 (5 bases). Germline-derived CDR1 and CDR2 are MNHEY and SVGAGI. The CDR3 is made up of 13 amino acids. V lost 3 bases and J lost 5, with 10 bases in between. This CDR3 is CASSYTPGTEAFF. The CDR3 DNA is TGTGCCAGCAGTTATACACCAGGGACTGAAGCTTTCTTT.

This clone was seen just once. The CDR3: CASSLAQGSGNTIYF. The CDR3 DNA reads TGCGCCAGCAGCTTGGCGCAGGGTAGTGGAAACACCATATATTTT. The V call is TRBV5-1, the J call TRBJ1-3, with D perhaps TRBD1 (5 bases). The V gene lost 0 bases and the J gene lost 3 bases, with 10 bases spanning the gap. Germline assignment: CDR1 SGHRS and CDR2 YFSETQ. There are 15 residues in the CDR3.

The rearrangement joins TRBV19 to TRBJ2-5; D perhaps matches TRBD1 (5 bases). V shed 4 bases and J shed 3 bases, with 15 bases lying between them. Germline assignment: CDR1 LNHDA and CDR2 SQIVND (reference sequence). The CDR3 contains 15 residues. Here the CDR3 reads CASSTDRAWEETQYF. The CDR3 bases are TGTGCCAGTAGTACCGACAGAGCTTGGGAAGAGACCCAGTACTTC.

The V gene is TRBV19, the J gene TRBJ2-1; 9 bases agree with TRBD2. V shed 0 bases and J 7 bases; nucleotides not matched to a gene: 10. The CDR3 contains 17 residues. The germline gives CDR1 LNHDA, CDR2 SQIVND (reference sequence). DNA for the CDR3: TGTGCCAGTAGTATAGACACACTACTAGCGGGCAAGAATGAGCAGTTCTTC. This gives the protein CASSIDTLLAGKNEQFF.

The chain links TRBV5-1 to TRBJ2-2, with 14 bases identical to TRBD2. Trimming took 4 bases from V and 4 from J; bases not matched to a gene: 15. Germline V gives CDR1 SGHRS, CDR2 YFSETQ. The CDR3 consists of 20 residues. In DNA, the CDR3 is TGCGCCAGCAGCCCCAGGACTAGCGGGAGGAGACCTCAGGTCACCGGGGAGCTGTTTTTT. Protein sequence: CASSPRTSGRRPQVTGELFF.

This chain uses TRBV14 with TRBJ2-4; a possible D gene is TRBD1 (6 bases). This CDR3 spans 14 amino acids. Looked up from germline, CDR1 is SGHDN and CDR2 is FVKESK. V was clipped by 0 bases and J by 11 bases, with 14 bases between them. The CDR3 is CASSQDRNRAVQYF. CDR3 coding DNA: TGTGCCAGCAGCCAAGATCGAAACAGGGCAGTTCAGTACTTC.

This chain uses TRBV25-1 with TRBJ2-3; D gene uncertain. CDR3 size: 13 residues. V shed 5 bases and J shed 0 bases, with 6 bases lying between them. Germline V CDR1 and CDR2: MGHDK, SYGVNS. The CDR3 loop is CASSPVSTDTQYF. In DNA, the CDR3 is TGTGCCAGCAGTCCGGTTAGCACAGATACGCAGTATTTT.

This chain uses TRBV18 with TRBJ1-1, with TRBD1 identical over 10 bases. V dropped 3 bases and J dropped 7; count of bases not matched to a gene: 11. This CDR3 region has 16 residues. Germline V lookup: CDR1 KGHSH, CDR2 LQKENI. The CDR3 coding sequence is TGTGCCAGCTCACCGCTCACAGGGACAGGGGCGATTGAAGCTTTCTTT. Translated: CASSPLTGTGAIEAFF.

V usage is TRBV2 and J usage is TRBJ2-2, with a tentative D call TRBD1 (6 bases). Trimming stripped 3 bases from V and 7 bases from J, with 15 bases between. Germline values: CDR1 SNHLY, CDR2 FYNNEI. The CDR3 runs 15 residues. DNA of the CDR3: TGTGCCAGCAGTGATCTATTACAGGGCAGCGGGGAGCTGTTTTTT. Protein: CASSDLLQGSGELFF.

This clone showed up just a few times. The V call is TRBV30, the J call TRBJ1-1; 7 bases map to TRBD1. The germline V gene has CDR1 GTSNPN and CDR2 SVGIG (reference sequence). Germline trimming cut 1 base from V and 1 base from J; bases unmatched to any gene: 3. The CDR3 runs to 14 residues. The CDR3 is CAWSAWTGNTEAFF. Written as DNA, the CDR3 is TGTGCCTGGAGTGCCTGGACAGGGAACACTGAAGCTTTCTTT.

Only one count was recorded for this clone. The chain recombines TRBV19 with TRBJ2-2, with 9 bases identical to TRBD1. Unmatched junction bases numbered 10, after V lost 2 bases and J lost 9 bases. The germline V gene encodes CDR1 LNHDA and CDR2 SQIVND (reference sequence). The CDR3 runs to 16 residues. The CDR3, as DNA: TGTGCCAGTAGTATAACCGGGACAGGGAACGTGAGGGAGCTGTTTTTT. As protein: CASSITGTGNVRELFF.

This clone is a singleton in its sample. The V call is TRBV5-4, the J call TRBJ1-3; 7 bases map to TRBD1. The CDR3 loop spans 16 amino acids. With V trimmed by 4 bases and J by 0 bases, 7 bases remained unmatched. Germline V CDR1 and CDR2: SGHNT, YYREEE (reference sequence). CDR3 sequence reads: CASSHDSGGSGNTIYF. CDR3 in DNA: TGTGCCAGCAGCCATGATTCAGGGGGCTCTGGAAACACCATATATTTT.

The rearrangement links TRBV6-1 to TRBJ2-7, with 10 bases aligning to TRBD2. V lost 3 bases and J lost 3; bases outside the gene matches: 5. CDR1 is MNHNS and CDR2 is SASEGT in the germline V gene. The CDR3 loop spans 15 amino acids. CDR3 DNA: TGTGCCAGCAGTGAGAGCGGGAGGGCCGACTACGAGCAGTACTTC. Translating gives CASSESGRADYEQYF.

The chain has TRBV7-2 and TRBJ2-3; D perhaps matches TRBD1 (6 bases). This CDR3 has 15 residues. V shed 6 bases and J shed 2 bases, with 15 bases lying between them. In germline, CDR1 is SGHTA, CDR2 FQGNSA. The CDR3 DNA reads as TGTGCCAGCAGACGGACAGTGAGTACCACAGATACGCAGTATTTT. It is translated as CASRRTVSTTDTQYF. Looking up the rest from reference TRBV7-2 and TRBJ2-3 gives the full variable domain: GAGVSQSPSNKVTEKGKDVELRCDPISGHTALYWYRQSLGQGLEFLIYFQGNSAPDKSGLPSDRFSAERTGGSVSTLTIQRTQQEDSAVYLCASRRTVSTTDTQYFGPGTRLTVL.

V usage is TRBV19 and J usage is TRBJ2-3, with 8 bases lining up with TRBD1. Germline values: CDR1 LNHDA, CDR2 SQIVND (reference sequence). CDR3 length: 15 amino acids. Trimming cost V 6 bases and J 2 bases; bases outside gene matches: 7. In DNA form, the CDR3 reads TGTGCCAGTAGCCCCGGACAGGGACCCACAGATACGCAGTATTTT. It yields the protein CASSPGQGPTDTQYF.

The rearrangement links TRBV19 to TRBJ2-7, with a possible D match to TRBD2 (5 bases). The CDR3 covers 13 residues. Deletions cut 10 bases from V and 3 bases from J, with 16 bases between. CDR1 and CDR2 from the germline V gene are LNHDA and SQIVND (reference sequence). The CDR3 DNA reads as TGTGCCACCCGAGGTAGCGCTTTCTACGAGCAGTACTTC. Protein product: CATRGSAFYEQYF.

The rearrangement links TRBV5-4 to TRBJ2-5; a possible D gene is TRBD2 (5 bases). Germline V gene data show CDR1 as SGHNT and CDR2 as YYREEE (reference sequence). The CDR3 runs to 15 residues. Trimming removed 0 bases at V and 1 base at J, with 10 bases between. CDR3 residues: CASSLDSAGQETQYF. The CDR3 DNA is TGTGCCAGCAGCTTGGATAGCGCGGGCCAAGAGACCCAGTACTTC.

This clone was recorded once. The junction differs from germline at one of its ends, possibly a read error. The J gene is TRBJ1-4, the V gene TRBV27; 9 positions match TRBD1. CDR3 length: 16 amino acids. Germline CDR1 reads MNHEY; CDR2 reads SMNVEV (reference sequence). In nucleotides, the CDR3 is TGTGCCAGCAGTTTGGGAACGCCGGGACAGGGATCAGGAGGGGTGTTT. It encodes CASSLGTPGQGSGGVF.

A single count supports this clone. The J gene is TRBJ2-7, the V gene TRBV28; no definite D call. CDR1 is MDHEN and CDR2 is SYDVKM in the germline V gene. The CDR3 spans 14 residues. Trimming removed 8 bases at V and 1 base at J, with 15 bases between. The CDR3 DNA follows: TGTGCCAGCGCCAACAACTATCAGTCCTACGAGCAGTACTTC. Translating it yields CASANNYQSYEQYF. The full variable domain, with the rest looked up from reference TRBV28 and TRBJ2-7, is DVKVTQSSRYLVKRTGEKVFLECVQDMDHENMFWYRQDPGLGLRLIYFSYDVKMKEKGDIPEGYSVSREKKERFSLILESASTNQTSMYLCASANNYQSYEQYFGPGTRLTVT.

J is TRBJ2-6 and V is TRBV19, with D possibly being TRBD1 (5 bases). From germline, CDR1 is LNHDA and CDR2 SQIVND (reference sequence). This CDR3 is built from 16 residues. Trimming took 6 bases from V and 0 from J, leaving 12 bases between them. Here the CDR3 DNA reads TGTGCCAGTAGCCCAGGGTTTTCCTCTGGGGCCAACGTCCTGACTTTC. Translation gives CASSPGFSSGANVLTF.

The CDR3 loop reads CASRPGQGTYGYTF. In nucleotides, the CDR3 is TGCGCCAGCAGGCCGGGACAGGGGACCTATGGCTACACCTTC. This chain uses TRBV10-2 with TRBJ1-2, with 10 bases lining up with TRBD1. CDR1 is WSHSY and CDR2 is SAAADI in the germline V gene. The CDR3 contains 14 residues. V shed 6 bases, J shed 4 bases, and the junction held 5 bases outside the gene matches.

This chain's CDR3 is CSVESPENTEAFF. CDR3 sequence (DNA): TGCAGCGTTGAAAGCCCTGAGAACACTGAAGCTTTCTTT. The V gene is TRBV29-1, the J gene TRBJ1-1; no clear D gene. V was pared by 2 bases and J by 1 base, with 8 bases between. The CDR3 totals 13 residues. Germline V lookup: CDR1 SQVTM, CDR2 ANQGSEA.

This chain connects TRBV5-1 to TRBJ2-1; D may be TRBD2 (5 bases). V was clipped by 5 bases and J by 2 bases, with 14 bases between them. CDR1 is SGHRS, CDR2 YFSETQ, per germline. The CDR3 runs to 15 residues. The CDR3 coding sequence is TGCGCCAGCAGTACCCAGGAGGCGACCTACAATGAGCAGTTCTTC. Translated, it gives CASSTQEATYNEQFF. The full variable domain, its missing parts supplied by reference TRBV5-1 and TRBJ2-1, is KAGVTQTPRYLIKTRGQQVTLSCSPISGHRSVSWYQQTPGQGLQFLFEYFSETQRNKGNFPGRFSGRQFSNSRSEMNVSTLELGDSALYLCASSTQEATYNEQFFGPGTRLTVL.

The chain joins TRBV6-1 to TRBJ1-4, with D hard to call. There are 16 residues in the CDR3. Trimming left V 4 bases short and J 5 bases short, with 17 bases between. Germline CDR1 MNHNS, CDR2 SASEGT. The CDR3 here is CASSGPPGVKNEKLFF. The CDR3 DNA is TGTGCCAGCAGTGGGCCCCCCGGAGTAAAGAATGAAAAACTGTTTTTT.